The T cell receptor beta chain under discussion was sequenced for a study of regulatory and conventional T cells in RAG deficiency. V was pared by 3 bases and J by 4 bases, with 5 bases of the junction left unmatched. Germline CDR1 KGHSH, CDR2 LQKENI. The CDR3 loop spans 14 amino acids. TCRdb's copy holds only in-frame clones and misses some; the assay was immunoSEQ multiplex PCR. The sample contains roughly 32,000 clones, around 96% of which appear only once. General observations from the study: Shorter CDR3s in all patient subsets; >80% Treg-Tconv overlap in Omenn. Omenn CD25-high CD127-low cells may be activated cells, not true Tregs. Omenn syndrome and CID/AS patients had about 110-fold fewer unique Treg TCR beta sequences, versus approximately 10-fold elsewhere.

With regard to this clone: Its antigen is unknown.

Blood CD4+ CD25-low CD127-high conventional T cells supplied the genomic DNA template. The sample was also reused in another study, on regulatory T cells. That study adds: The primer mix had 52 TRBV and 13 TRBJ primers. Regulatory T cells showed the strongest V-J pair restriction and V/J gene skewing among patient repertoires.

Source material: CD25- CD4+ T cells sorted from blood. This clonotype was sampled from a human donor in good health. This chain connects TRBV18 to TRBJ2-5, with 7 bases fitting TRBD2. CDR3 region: CASSPRLAPETQYF. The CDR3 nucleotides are TGTGCCAGCTCACCGAGACTAGCCCCAGAGACCCAGTACTTC.